This T cell receptor beta chain is from a study of blood T cell repertoires in COVID-19. Overall study context: Sources were T cells, B-cell-depleted T cells, or PBMCs; the material itself was cDNA or gDNA.

From germline, CDR1 is SGDLS and CDR2 YYNGEE. The CDR3 totals 14 residues. Trimming took off 1 base at V and 6 bases at J, with 8 bases between the two ends. Measured with immunoSEQ multiplex PCR; TCRdb has only the in-frame clones, and not every one. This table has hundreds of thousands of clones, about 83% appearing once. The specimen was peripheral blood. The V and J genes are TRBV9 and TRBJ1-6, with a tentative D call TRBD1 (5 bases). This receptor was taken from a young woman with COVID-19, enrolled during active disease. The CDR3 coding sequence is TGTGCCAGCAGCGTACAGGGTAGTAATTCACCCCTCCACTTT. As protein: CASSVQGSNSPLHF. Looking up the rest from reference TRBV9 and TRBJ1-6 gives the full variable domain: DSGVTQTPKHLITATGQRVTLRCSPRSGDLSVYWYQQSLDQGLQFLIQYYNGEERAKGNILERFSAQQFPDLHSELNLSSLELGDSALYFCASSVQGSNSPLHFGNGTRLTVT.